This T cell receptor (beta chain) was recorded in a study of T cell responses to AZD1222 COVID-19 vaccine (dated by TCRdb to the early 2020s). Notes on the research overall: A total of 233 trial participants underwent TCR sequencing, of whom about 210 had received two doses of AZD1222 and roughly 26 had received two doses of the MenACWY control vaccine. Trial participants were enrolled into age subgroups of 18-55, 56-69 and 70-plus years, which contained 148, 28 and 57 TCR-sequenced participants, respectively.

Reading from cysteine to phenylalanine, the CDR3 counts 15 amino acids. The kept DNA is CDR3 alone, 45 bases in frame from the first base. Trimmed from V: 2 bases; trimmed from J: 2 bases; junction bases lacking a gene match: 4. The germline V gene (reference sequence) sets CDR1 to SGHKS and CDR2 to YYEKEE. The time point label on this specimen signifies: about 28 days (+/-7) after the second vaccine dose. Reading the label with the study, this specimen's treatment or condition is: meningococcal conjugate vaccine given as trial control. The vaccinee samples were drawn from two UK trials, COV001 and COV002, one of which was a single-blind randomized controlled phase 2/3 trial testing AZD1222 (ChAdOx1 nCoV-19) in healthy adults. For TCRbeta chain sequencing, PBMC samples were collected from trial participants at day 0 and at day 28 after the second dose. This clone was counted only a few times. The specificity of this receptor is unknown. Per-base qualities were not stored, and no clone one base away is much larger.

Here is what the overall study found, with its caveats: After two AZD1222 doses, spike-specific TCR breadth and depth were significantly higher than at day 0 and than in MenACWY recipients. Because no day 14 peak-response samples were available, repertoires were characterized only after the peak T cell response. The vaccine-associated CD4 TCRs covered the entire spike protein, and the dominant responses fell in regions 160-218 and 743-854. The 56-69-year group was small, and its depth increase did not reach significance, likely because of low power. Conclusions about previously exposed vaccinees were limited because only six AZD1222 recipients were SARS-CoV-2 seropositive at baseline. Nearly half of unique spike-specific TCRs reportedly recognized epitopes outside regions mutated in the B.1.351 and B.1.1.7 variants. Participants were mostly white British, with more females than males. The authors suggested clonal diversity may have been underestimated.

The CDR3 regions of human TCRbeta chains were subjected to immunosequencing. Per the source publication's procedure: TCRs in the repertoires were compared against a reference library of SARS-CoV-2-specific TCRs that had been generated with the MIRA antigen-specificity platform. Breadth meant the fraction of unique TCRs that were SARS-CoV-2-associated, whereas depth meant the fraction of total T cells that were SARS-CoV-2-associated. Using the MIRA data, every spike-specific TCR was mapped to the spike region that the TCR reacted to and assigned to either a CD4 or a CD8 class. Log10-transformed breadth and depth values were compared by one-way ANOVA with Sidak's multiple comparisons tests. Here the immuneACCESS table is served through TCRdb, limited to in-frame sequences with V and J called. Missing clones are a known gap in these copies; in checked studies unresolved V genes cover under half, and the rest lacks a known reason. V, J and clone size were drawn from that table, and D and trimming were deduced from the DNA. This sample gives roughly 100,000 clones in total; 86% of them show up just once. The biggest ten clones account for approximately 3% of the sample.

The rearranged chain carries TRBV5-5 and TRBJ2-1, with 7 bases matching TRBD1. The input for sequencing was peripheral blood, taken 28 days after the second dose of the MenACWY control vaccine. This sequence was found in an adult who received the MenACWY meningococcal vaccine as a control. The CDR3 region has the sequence CASSFGDRAYNEQFF. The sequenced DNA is TGTGCCAGCAGCTTTGGAGACAGGGCCTACAATGAGCAGTTCTTC.